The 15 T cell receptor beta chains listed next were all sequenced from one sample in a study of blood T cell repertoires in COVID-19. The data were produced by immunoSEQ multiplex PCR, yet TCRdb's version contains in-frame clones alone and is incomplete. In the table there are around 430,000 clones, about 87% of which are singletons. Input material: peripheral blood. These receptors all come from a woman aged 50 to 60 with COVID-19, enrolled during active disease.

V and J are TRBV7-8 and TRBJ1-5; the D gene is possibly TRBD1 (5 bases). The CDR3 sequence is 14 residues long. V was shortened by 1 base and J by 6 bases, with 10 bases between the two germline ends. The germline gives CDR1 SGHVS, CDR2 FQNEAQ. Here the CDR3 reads CASSLETESQPQHF. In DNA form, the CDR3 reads TGTGCCAGCAGCTTAGAGACAGAGAGTCAGCCCCAGCATTTT.

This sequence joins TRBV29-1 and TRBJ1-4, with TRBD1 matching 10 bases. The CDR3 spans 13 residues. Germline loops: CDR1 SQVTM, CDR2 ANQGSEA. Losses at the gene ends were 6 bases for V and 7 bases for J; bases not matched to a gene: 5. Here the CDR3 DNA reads TGCAGCGTCACCGGGACAGGGGTTGAAAAACTGTTTTTT. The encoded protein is CSVTGTGVEKLFF.

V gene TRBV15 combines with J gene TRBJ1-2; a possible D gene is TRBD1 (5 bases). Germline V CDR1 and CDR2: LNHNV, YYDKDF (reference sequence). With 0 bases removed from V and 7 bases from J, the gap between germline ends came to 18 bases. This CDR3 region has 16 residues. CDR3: CATSRDANGGLGGYTF. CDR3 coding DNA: TGTGCCACCAGCAGAGATGCGAACGGGGGTCTGGGTGGCTACACCTTC.

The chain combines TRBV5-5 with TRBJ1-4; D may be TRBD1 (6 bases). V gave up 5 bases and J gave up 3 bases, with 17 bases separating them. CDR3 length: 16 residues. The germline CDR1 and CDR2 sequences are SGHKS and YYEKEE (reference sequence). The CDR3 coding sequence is TGTGCCAGCAGAACAGGGCTCACGAGGTCTAATGAAAAACTGTTTTTT. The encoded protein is CASRTGLTRSNEKLFF.

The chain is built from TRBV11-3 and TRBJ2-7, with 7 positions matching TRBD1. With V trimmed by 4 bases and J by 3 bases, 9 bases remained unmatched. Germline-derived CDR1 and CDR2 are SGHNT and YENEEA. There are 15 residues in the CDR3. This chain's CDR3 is CASSSNSGTDYEQYF. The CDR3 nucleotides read TGTGCCAGCAGCTCCAACTCCGGGACAGACTACGAGCAGTACTTC.

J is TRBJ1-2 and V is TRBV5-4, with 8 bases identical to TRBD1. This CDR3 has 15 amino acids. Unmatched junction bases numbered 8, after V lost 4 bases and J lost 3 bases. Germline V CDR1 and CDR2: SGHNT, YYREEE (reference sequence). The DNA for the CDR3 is TGTGCCAGCAGCCCGGTGACAGGGGCGGACTATGGCTACACCTTC. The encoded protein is CASSPVTGADYGYTF.

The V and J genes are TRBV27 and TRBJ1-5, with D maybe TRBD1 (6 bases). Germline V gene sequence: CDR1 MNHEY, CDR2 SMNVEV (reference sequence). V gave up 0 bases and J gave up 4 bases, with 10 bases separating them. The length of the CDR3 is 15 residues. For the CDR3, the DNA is TGTGCCAGCAGTTTATCAGGGGGGGTTAATCAGCCCCAGCATTTT. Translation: CASSLSGGVNQPQHF.

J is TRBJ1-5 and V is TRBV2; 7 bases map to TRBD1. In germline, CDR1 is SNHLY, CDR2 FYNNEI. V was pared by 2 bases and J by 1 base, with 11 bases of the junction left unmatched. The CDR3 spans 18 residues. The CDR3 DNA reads TGTGCCAGCAGTGAAACAAGGGGGCCCCGATTGAGCAATCAGCCCCAGCATTTT. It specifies CASSETRGPRLSNQPQHF.

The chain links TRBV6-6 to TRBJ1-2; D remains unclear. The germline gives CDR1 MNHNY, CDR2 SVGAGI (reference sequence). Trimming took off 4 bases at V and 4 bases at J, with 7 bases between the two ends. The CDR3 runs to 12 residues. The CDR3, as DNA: TGTGCCAGCAGTTCCAACTCCTATGGCTACACCTTC. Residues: CASSSNSYGYTF.

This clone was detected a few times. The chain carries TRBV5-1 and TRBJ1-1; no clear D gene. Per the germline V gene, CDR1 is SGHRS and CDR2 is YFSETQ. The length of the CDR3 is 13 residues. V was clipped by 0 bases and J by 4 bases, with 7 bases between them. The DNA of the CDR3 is TGCGCCAGCAGCTTGGATACCGGCACTGAAGCTTTCTTT. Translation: CASSLDTGTEAFF.

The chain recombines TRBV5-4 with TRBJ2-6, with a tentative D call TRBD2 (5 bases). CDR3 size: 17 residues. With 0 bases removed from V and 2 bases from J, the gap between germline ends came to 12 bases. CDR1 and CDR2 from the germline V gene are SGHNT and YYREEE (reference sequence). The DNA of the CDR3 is TGTGCCAGCAGCTTGGGTGGAGGTCGGGCTGGGGCCAACGTCCTGACTTTC. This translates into CASSLGGGRAGANVLTF.

The CDR3 is CATRISSSPLHF. The CDR3 DNA sequence: TGTGCCACCAGAATATCGAGTTCACCCCTCCACTTT. The rearrangement joins TRBV28 to TRBJ1-6; no definite D call. This CDR3 has 12 residues. The germline V and J ends were trimmed by 10 bases and 9 bases, with 13 bases remaining between them. Looked up from germline, CDR1 is MDHEN and CDR2 is SYDVKM.

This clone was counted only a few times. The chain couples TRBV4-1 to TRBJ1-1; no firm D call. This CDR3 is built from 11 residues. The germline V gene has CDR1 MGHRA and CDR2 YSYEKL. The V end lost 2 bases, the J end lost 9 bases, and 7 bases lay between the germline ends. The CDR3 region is CASSQRGQAFF. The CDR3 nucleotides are TGCGCCAGCAGCCAAAGAGGGCAAGCTTTCTTT.

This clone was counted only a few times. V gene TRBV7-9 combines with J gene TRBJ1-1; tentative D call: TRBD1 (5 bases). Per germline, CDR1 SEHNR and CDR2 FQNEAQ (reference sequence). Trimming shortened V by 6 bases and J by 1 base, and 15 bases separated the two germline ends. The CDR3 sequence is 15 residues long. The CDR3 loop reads CASSPKGVKNTEAFF. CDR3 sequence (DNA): TGTGCCAGCAGTCCGAAAGGGGTCAAGAACACTGAAGCTTTCTTT.

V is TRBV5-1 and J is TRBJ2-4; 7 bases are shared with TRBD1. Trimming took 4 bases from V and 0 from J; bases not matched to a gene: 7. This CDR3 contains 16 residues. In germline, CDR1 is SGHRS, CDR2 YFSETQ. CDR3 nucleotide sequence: TGCGCCAGCAGCCCCGGGACAGATATAGCCAAAAACATTCAGTACTTC. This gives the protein CASSPGTDIAKNIQYF.